The rows below give T cell receptor beta chains drawn from one sample of a study of blood T cell repertoires in COVID-19. Produced via immunoSEQ multiplex PCR; TCRdb's table is partial and in-frame only. The sample consists of more than 200,000 clones, roughly 90% of them appearing once. The sequenced material came from peripheral blood. The source is a man aged 25 to 40 with active or convalescent COVID-19. Each CDR3 is given without its conserved first and last residue.

CDR3 protein	V gene	CDR3 length
ASSYHPGQGVPEQY	TRBV6-2/TRBV6-3	14
ASSQAGRSHSPLH	TRBV4-3	13
ASSRGTGNYGYT	TRBV6-5	12
ATSDSGTARGYT	TRBV24-1	12
ASIPGGIAGYEQY	TRBV6-5	13
ASGGRGDYT	TRBV3-1/TRBV3-2	9
ASSEETGGTADEQY	TRBV10-1	14
ASSGNQGVLYGYT	TRBV9	13
SVDLGSGNTEAF	TRBV29-1	12
ASSREGSGNQPQH	TRBV18	13
AWRELAKNIQY	TRBV30	11
ASSAEGVGGTSVSADTQY	TRBV9	18
ASSEVVGKGEKLF	TRBV2	13
ATRGGHSSYEQY	TRBV5-4	12
ASSQTGGLANEQF	TRBV27	13
ASIEYSNQPQH	TRBV2	11
ASSPSQGLSYEQY	TRBV9	13
ASSYAQVGYT	TRBV6-2/TRBV6-3	10
ASSEVREAF	TRBV2	9
ASSQEVAGYYGYT	TRBV4-1	13
ASSFGAGYGSPLH	TRBV27	13
ASSMLAGLRDTQY	TRBV27	13
ATKQGALKNIQY	TRBV24-1	12
ASSPLVGTGEVRRETQY	TRBV18	17
ASSMQGVDSPLH	TRBV6-5	12
ASSLEDYAGELF	TRBV7-2	12
ASSQEGQGRYEQY	TRBV4-3	13
ASSLFTGPEQF	TRBV11-2	11
ASSLGGEYSPLH	TRBV5-1	12
ASSLLAGGTDTQY	TRBV28	13
ASSQTIGTTSNTGELF	TRBV4-2	16
ASSKGSGAATDTQY	TRBV5-1	14
ASSYSPGISTEAF	TRBV6-5	13
ASSWAASAGSTDTQY	TRBV13	15
ASSTIGTQTFYGYT	TRBV19	14
ASSDDRGRDATNEKLF	TRBV9	16
SAQNTGELF	TRBV29-1	9
ASSQGRQYGYT	TRBV3-1/TRBV3-2	11
ASSDEGNIQY	TRBV6-4	10
ASSSGGQPQETQY	TRBV7-2	13
ASSRTGGLNTEAF	TRBV27	13
ASSSGLAGGPYEQY	TRBV5-4	14
ASSVGTVNTEAF	TRBV9	12
ASRGPRGDQPQH	TRBV2	12
AWSGGYSYEQY	TRBV30	11
ASSFSGVHSTDTQY	TRBV5-1	14
AVRLQGNEKLF	TRBV5-4	11
ASSAPGTGTSY	TRBV27	11
ASSQEPQGFGYGYT	TRBV4-1	14
ASSESRGRRSQETQY	TRBV10-1	15
ASSYLGNTEAF	TRBV6-6	11
ASSYSFTGARGGAF	TRBV6-5	14
ASSPSVSSGNTIY	TRBV3-1/TRBV3-2	13
AWSVLAGGQETQY	TRBV30	13
ASSLRLTGGYT	TRBV9	11
ASSFGAGVQGDEQF	TRBV6-6	14
ASSPTREPPGTEAF	TRBV7-6	14